This TCR beta chain was sequenced in a study of beta chain features in type 1 diabetes. Overall study results and limits: For Type 1 diabetes patients, all four CD4+ subsets carried TCRB CDR3s that were moderately but significantly shorter.

Losses at the gene ends were 5 bases for V and 7 bases for J; bases not matched to a gene: 8. CDR1 SEHNR and CDR2 FQNEAQ come from the germline V gene (reference sequence). The CDR3 has 15 residues. This clone has more than one count but fewer than ten. The antigen remains undetermined. Purity exceeding 95% was reached by all sorted populations. Since all of the isolated RNA was reverse transcribed, expressed TCRB transcripts were what got sequenced. Method: immunoSEQ multiplex PCR; TCRdb's copy keeps in-frame clones and lacks some. The sample has over 700,000 clones, around a sixth seen once. V gene TRBV7-9 combines with J gene TRBJ1-4, with 9 positions matching TRBD1. Sequencing was carried out using naive CD4+ T cells from blood. The sequence came from a young woman in good health. DNA for the CDR3: TGTGCCAGCAGCGTATCCGGGACAGGGACTGAAAAACTGTTTTTT. Its protein product is CASSVSGTGTEKLFF.